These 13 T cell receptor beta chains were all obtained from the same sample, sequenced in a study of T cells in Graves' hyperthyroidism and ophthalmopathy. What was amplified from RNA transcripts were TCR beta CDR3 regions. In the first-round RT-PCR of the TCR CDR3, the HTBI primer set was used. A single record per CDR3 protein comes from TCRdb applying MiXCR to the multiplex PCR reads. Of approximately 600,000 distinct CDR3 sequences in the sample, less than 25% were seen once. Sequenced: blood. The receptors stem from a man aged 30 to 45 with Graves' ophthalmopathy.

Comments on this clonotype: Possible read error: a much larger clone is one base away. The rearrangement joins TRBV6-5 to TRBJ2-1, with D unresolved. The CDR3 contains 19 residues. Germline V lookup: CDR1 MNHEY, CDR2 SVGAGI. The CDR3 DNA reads TGTGCCAGCAGTTACAGCCCAGGACCCATCCGCGGCTCCTACAATGATCAGTTCTTC. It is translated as CASSYSPGPIRGSYNDQFF.

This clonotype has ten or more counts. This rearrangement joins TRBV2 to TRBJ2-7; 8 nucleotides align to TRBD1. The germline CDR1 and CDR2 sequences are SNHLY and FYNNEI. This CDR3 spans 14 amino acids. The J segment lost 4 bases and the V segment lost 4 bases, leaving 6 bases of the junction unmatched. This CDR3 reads CASSGPGGFYEQYF. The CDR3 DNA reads TGTGCCAGCAGTGGGCCAGGGGGCTTTTACGAGCAGTACTTC.

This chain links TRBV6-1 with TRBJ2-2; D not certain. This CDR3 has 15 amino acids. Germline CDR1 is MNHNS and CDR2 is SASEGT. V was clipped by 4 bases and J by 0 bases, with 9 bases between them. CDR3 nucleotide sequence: TGTGCCAGCAGTGCCCCGGTAGCGAACACCGGGGAGCTGTTTTTT. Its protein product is CASSAPVANTGELFF.

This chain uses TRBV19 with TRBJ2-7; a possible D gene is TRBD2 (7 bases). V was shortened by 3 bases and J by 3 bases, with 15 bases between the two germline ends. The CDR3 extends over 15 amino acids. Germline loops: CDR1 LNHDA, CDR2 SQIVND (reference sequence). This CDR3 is CASSILGGGRYEQYF. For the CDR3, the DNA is TGTGCCAGTAGTATCTTGGGCGGGGGCCGCTACGAGCAGTACTTC.

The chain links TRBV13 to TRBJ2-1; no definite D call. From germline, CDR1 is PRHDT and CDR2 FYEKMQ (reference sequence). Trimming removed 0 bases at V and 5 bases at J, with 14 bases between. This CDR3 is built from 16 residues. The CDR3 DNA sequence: TGTGCCAGCAGCTTAGGGGTCCCTCCGCGAAACAATGAGCAGTTCTTC. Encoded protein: CASSLGVPPRNNEQFF. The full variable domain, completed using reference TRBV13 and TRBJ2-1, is AAGVIQSPRHLIKEKRETATLKCYPIPRHDTVYWYQQGPGQDPQFLISFYEKMQSDKGSIPDRFSAQQFSDYHSELNMSSLELGDSALYFCASSLGVPPRNNEQFFGPGTRLTVL.

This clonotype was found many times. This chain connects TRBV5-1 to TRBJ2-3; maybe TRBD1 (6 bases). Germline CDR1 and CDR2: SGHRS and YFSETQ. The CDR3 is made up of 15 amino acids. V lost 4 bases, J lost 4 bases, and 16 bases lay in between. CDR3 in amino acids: CASSPWPQGADTQYF. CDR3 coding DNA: TGCGCCAGCAGCCCCTGGCCACAGGGAGCAGATACGCAGTATTTT.

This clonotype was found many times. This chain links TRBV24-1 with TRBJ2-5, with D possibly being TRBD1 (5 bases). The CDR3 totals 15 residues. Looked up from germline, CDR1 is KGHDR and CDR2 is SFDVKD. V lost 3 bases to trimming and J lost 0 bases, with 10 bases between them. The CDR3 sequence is CATSDPTGNQETQYF. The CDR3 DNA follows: TGTGCCACCAGTGATCCCACAGGCAACCAAGAGACCCAGTACTTC.

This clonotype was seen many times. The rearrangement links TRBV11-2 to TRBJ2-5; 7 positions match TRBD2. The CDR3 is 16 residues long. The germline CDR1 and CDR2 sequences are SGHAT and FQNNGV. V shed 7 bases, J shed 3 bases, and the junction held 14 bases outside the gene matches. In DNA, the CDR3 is TGTGCCAGCACCCAAAATATGGCGCTAGCGGAAGAGACCCAGTACTTC. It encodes CASTQNMALAEETQYF.

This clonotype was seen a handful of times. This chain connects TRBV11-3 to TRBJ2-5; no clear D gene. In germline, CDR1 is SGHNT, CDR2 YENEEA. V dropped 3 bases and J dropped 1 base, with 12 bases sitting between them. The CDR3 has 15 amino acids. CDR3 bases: TGTGCCAGCAGCTTGAGCTCAAGCAGCCAAGAGACCCAGTACTTC. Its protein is CASSLSSSSQETQYF.

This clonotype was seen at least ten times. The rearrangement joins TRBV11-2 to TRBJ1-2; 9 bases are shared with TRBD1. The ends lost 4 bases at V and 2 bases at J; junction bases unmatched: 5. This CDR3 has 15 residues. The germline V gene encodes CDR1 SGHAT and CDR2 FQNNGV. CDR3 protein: CASSSWDRANYGYTF. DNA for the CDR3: TGTGCCAGCAGCTCTTGGGACAGGGCCAACTATGGCTACACCTTC.

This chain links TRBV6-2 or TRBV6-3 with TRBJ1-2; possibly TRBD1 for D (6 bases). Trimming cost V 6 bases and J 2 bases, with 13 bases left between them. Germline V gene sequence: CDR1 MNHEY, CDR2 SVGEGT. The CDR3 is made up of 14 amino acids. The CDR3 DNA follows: TGTGCCAGCAGCTCTCTAGACAGGAACTATGGCTACACCTTC. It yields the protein CASSSLDRNYGYTF.

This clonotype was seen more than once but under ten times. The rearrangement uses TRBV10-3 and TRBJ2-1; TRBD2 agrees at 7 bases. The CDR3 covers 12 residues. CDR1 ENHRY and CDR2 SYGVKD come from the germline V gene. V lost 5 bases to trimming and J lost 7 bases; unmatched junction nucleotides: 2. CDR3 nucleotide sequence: TGTGCCATCAGTTCAGCGGGGAATGAGCAGTTCTTC. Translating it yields CAISSAGNEQFF.

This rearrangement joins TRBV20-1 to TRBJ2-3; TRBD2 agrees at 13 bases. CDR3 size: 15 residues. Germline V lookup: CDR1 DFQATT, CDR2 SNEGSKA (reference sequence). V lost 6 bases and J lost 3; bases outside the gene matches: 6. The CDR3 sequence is CSALTSGRWTDTQYF. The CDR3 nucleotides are TGCAGTGCATTGACTAGCGGGAGGTGGACAGATACGCAGTATTTT.